This paragraph reports one T cell receptor (beta chain). V shed 4 bases, J shed 2 bases, and the junction held 8 bases outside the gene matches. The CDR3 contains 17 residues. The germline gives CDR1 LGHDT, CDR2 YNNKEL (reference sequence). The data derive from a study of blood T cell repertoires in COVID-19. As handled by the study authors: The assay estimated nucleated cells by amplifying reference gene primers. Repertoires were generated with immunoSEQ multiplex PCR, while TCRdb's copy carries only in-frame clones and drops some. That table furnishes V, J and clone size, whereas the DNA furnished D and trimming. The table lists about 400,000 clones, around 84% of them singletons.

The J gene is TRBJ2-6, the V gene TRBV3-1 (or the pseudogene TRBV3-2), with 7 bases aligning to TRBD1. This receptor was identified in a human donor in a cohort sampled during active COVID-19. Input material: peripheral blood. The CDR3 here is CASSRPSTGPGANVLTF. Written as DNA, the CDR3 is TGTGCCAGCAGCCGGCCTTCGACAGGGCCTGGGGCCAACGTCCTGACTTTC.